The T cell receptor beta chain described here comes from a study of T cell repertoires in cytomegalovirus infection (dated by TCRdb to the late 2010s). With respect to the entire study: Because public TCR beta signatures pointed to carriage of CMV infection together with the matching HLA type, the HLA type of each donor mattered for the analysis. Beyond this particular receptor, the publication reports: In both this cohort and an independent roughly 350-donor cohort, the cumulative frequency of public TCR beta family members distinguished carriers of CMV infection plus the relevant HLA type. The ex vivo response was dominated by HLA-C-restricted CMV-specific TCR beta clonotypes, and the single most frequent clonotype in two of eight donors was supplied by these HLA-C-restricted clonotypes.

There are many counts of this clonotype. It has no known antigen specificity. Base-call qualities are not available, and no considerably larger clone is one nucleotide away. TCRdb records Illumina HiSeq 1500 as the sequencer. TCRdb handled the public reads itself, with Q25 trimming in fastp and clone calling in MiXCR, and kept productive beta chains. Rows are combined by CDR3 protein, so each entry shows the most common genes and DNA. A total of fewer than 350,000 distinct CDR3 sequences appear in this sample, over 7.5% of them only once. Clones ranked in the top ten supply about 4.5% of the sample. The CDR3, from cysteine to phenylalanine, totals 15 residues. Only the CDR3 DNA is retained, 45 bases long and in frame from the first base. V is pruned by 5 bases and J by 4 bases, leaving 6 bases of the junction without a gene match. Based on the germline V gene (reference sequence), the CDR1 and CDR2 sequences are LNHNV and YYDKDF.

The chain uses TRBV15 and TRBJ1-4, with TRBD1 matching 8 junction bases. Material for sequencing was PBMCs. The TCR sequence derives from a human donor in good health (CMV status not recorded). Some clones in this sample may be carry-over from other donors' samples. The sequence in DNA is TGTGCCACCAGCTCAGGGGGCGACGGTAATGAAAAACTGTTTTTT. This codes for CATSSGGDGNEKLFF.